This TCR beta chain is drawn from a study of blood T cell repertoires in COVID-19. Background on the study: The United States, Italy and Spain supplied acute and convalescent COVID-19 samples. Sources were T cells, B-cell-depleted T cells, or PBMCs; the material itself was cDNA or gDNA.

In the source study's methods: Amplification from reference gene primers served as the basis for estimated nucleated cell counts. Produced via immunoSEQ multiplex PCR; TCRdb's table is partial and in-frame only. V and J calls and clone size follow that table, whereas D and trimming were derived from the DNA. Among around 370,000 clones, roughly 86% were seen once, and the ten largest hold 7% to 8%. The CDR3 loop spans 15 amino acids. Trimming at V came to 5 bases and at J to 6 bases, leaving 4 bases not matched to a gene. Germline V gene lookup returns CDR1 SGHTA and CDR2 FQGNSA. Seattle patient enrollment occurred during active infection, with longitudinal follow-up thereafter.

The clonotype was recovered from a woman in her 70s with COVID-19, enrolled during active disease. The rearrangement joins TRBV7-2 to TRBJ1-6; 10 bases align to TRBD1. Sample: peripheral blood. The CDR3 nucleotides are TGTGCCAGCAGCATAGACAGGGGGCCTAATTCACCCCTCCACTTT. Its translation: CASSIDRGPNSPLHF.